This TCR beta chain was sequenced during a study of Ad26.COV2.S vaccination and SARS-CoV-2 variants. Study at large: Ad26.COV2.S shots went into the muscle once or twice, 56 days apart. General study results and limits: Analyses of TCR breadth and depth may have underestimated total T cell responses. The placebo group had lower spike-specific TCR breadth than the vaccine recipients did. Vaccine recipients and placebo recipients showed similar non-spike TCR breadth.

A word on this clone: Antigen specificity is unknown.

Sequencing was performed with immunoSEQ multiplex PCR; in TCRdb, only in-frame clones are kept and a portion is missing. The sample holds some 390,000 clones; about 88% are singletons and the top ten take about 3.6%. Treatment reported: around 19 received Ad26.COV2.S at low or high dose, single or two shots; about 5 received placebo; per-sample allocation not given. At day 63 after the first vaccine or placebo injection, samples were drawn. The V gene's germline CDR1 is MNHEY and CDR2 SVGEGT. The CDR3 is 13 amino acids. Trimming shortened V by 5 bases and J by 2 bases, and 10 bases separated the two germline ends.

This sequence originates from a person aged 18-65 years who received the Ad26.COV2.S COVID-19 vaccine or a placebo. This chain connects TRBV6-2 or TRBV6-3 to TRBJ2-7; D is tentatively TRBD1 or TRBD2 (6 bases each). This specimen was peripheral blood, taken in a trial of Ad26.COV2.S vaccine versus placebo. CDR3 DNA sequence: TGTGCCAGCAGTGACGGGGGCGCCTACGAGCAGTACTTC. Translation gives CASSDGGAYEQYF.